The 11 T cell receptor beta chains below come from one sample, sequenced in a study of blood T cells in healthy people across ages (dated by TCRdb to about 2015). The library relied on 5' RACE. The sample was run on an Illumina HiSeq 2500. The second PCR ran for about 6 to 11 cycles and used a J-beta primer mix along with a sample-barcoded 5' primer. The public reads were run again by TCRdb, first through fastp at Q25 and then through MiXCR, and only productive beta chains were kept. When rows share a CDR3 protein, they turn into one entry using the most common DNA and genes. The sample profile shows fewer than 750,000 distinct CDR3 sequences; around 50% of them were found once. Just under 25% of the sample is in the top ten clones. Sequenced: blood. These TCRs come from an elderly man in good health.

This clonotype was recorded a few times. The rearrangement uses TRBV20-1 and TRBJ1-2, with 7 bases aligning to TRBD1. The CDR3 has 16 residues. The ends lost 1 base at V and 0 bases at J; junction bases unmatched: 8. CDR1 is DFQATT, CDR2 SNEGSKA, per germline (reference sequence). Here the CDR3 reads CSARGVGTDTNYGYTF. The CDR3 nucleotides are TGCAGTGCTAGAGGTGTAGGGACAGATACTAACTATGGCTACACCTTC.

The chain combines TRBV29-1 with TRBJ2-1; TRBD2 matches 9 bases. With V trimmed by 4 bases and J by 9 bases, 4 bases remained unmatched. The CDR3 extends over 12 amino acids. Germline V gene data show CDR1 as SQVTM and CDR2 as ANQGSEA. The CDR3 sequence: CSVVAGVSEQFF. The CDR3 DNA reads TGCAGCGTTGTAGCGGGAGTGAGTGAGCAGTTCTTC.

This chain joins TRBV10-3 and TRBJ2-1; D gene ambiguous. The CDR3 runs 11 residues. The germline V gene encodes CDR1 ENHRY and CDR2 SYGVKD. Trimming removed 7 bases from V and 5 bases from J, with 6 bases in between. CDR3 amino acids: CAIKRNNEQFF. CDR3 nucleotides: TGTGCCATCAAAAGAAACAATGAGCAGTTCTTC.

Ten or more counts support this clonotype. The chain links TRBV20-1 to TRBJ2-1; 13 positions agree with TRBD2. CDR1 DFQATT and CDR2 SNEGSKA come from the germline V gene (reference sequence). The CDR3 is made up of 13 amino acids. The CDR3 DNA sequence: TGCAGCCACTGGACTAGCGGGAGTTTTGAGCAGTTCTTC. This sequence encodes CSHWTSGSFEQFF.

This chain joins TRBV20-1 and TRBJ1-2; 7 nucleotides align to TRBD1. The CDR3 is 13 amino acids. Germline V gene sequence: CDR1 DFQATT, CDR2 SNEGSKA (reference sequence). CDR3 in DNA: TGCGCCGGACCGGGACAGACATCTATGGGCTACACCTTC. Its translation is CAGPGQTSMGYTF.

This clonotype was seen just once. The V call is TRBV6-6, the J call TRBJ1-2; maybe TRBD1 (5 bases). CDR3 length: 16 residues. V was cut by 2 bases and J by 4 bases, with 17 bases left in between. The V gene's germline CDR1 is MNHNY and CDR2 SVGAGI (reference sequence). CDR3 in DNA: TGTGCCAGCAGTTACAAGACAGTTTCTGCCCTCTATGGCTACACCTTC. Translating it yields CASSYKTVSALYGYTF.

This rearrangement joins TRBV7-9 to TRBJ2-1; tentative D call: TRBD2 (7 bases). Germline V gene lookup returns CDR1 SEHNR and CDR2 FQNEAQ (reference sequence). This CDR3 region has 15 residues. Trimming left V 5 bases short and J 6 bases short, with 17 bases between. The CDR3 is CASSPEGDYPNEQFF. The CDR3, as DNA: TGTGCCAGCAGCCCGGAGGGGGACTACCCCAATGAGCAGTTCTTC.

In the case of this clonotype: A much larger clone sits a single nucleotide away, making a read error possible. The chain combines TRBV29-1 with TRBJ2-5; D unresolved. V was shortened by 4 bases and J by 11 bases, with 17 bases between the two germline ends. CDR1 is SQVTM, CDR2 ANQGSEA, per germline. The CDR3 contains 12 residues. CDR3 amino acids: CSVADHGAEQYF. DNA of the CDR3: TGCAGCGTTGCTGATCACGGTGCTGAGCAGTACTTC.

This clonotype was counted only a few times. The chain has TRBV3-1 and TRBJ2-4; 10 nucleotides agree with TRBD2. CDR3 length: 15 residues. CDR1 and CDR2 from the germline V gene are LGHDT and YNNKEL (reference sequence). The ends lost 4 bases at V and 2 bases at J; junction bases unmatched: 2. The CDR3 reads CASSRSGGTKNIQYF. The CDR3 nucleotides are TGTGCCAGCAGCCGTAGCGGGGGGACCAAAAACATTCAGTACTTC.

This clonotype showed up just a few times. This chain joins TRBV29-1 and TRBJ2-5; maybe TRBD2 (5 bases). CDR1 is SQVTM and CDR2 is ANQGSEA in the germline V gene. The CDR3 is 12 residues long. V shed 7 bases and J shed 3 bases, with 12 bases lying between them. This chain's CDR3 is CSGSEGKETQYF. CDR3 DNA sequence: TGCAGCGGCAGCGAGGGAAAAGAGACCCAGTACTTC.

This clonotype was recorded only once. A much larger clonotype is one base distant, so this may be a read error. In nucleotides, the CDR3 is TGTGCCAGCAGCTTGGGTAAGATTACCTACGAGCAGTTCTTC. Protein product: CASSLGKITYEQFF. This sequence joins TRBV5-6 and TRBJ2-7, with no clear D. Near its end, the DNA agrees better with TRBJ2-1, so the J call may be wrong. There are 14 residues in the CDR3. CDR1 and CDR2 from the germline V gene are SGHDT and YYEEEE.